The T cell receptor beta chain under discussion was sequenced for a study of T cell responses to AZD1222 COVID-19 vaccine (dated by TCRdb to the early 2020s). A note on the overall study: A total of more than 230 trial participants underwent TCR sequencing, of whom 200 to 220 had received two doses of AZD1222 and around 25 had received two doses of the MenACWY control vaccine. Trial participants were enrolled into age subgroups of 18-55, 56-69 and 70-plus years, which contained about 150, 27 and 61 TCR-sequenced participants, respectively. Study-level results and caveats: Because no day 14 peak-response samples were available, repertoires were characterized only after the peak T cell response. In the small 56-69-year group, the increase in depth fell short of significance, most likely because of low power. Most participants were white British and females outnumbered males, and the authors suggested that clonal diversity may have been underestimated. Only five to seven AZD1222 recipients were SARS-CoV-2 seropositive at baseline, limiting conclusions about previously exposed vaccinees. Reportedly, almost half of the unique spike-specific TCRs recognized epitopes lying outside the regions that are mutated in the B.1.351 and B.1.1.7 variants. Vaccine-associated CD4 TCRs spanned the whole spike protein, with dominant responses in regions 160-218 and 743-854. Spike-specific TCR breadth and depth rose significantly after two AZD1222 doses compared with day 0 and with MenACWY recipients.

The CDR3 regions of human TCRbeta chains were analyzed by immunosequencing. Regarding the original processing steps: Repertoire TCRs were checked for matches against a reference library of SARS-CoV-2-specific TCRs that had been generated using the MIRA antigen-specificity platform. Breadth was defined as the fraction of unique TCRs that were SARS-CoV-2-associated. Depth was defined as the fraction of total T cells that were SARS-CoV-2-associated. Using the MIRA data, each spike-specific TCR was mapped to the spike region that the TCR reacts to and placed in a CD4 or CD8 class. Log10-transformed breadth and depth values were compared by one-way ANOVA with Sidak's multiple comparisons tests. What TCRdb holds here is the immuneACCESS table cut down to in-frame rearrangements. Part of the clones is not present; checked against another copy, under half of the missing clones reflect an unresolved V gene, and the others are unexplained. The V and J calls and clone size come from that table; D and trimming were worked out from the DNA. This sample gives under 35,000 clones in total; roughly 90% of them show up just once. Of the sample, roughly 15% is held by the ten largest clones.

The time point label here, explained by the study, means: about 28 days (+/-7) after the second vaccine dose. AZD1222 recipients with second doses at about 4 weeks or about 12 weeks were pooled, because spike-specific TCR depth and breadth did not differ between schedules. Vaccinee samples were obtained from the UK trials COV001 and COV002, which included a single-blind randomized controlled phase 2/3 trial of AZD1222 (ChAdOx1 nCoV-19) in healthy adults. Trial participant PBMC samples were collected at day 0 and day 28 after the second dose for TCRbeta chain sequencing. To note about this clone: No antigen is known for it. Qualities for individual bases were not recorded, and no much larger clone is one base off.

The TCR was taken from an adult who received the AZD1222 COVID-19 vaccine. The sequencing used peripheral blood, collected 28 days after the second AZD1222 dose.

The sequenced DNA is TGTGCCAGCGGTGCACCGGGACAGGGATTTTTATACGAGCAGTACTTC. This encodes CASGAPGQGFLYEQYF. This chain is built from TRBV7-8 and TRBJ2-7; the central 9 bases match TRBD1. CDR1 and CDR2, per the germline V gene, are SGHVS and FQNEAQ. V trim: 8 bases; J trim: 4 bases; unmatched bases: 15. The CDR3 contains 16 residues, cysteine and phenylalanine counted. Only the CDR3 portion is preserved as DNA: 48 bases, with reading frame beginning at the first base.